What follows is one T cell receptor beta chain and its context. Each CDR3 protein is one row after TCRdb ran MiXCR on the 5' RACE reads. The table lists 1,800,000 or so distinct CDR3 sequences, roughly 35% of them singletons. Trimming removed 4 bases at V and 3 bases at J, with 8 bases between. CDR3 length equals 12 residues. In germline, CDR1 is SGHRS, CDR2 YFSETQ. This entry comes from a study of identical twins. V is TRBV5-1 and J is TRBJ2-7; D is unclear. This TCR was sampled from a newborn girl in good health. Material: cord blood. The CDR3 coding sequence is TGCGCCAGCAGCCCAAACGACTACGAGCAGTACTTC. It translates to CASSPNDYEQYF.